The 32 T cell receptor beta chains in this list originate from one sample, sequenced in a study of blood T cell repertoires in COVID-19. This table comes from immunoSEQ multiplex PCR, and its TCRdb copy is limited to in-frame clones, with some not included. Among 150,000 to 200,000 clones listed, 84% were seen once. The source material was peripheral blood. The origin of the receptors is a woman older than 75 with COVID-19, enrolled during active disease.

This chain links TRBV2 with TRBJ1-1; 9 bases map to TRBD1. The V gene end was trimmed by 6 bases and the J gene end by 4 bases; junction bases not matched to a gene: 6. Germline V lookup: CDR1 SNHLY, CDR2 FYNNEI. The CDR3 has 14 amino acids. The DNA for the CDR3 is TGTGCCAGCAGAGGGGACAGGGTCAGCACTGAAGCTTTCTTT. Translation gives CASRGDRVSTEAFF. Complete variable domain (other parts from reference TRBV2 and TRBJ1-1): EPEVTQTPSHQVTQMGQEVILRCVPISNHLYFYWYRQILGQKVEFLVSFYNNEISEKSEIFDDQFSVERPDGSNFTLKIRSTKLEDSAMYFCASRGDRVSTEAFFGQGTRLTVV.

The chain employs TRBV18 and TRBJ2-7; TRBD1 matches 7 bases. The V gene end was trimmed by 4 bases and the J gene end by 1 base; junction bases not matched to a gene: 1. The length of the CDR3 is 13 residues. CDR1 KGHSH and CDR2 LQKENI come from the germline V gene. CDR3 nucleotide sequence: TGTGCCAGCTCACTGACAGGGTCCTACGAGCAGTACTTC. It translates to CASSLTGSYEQYF.

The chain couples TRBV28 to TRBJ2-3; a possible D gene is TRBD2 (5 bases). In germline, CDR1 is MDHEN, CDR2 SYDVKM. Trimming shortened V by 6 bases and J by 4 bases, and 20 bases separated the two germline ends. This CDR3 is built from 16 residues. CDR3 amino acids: CASSPIDGNWADTQYF. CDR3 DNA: TGTGCCAGCAGCCCCATTGACGGGAATTGGGCAGATACGCAGTATTTT.

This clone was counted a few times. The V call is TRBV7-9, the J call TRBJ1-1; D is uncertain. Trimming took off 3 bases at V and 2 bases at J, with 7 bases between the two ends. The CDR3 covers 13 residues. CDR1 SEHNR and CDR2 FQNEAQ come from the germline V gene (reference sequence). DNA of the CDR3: TGTGCCAGCAGCTTTTCCTCTAACACTGAAGCTTTCTTT. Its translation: CASSFSSNTEAFF.

The CDR3 here is CASSTALMNTEAFF. Written as DNA, the CDR3 is TGTGCCAGCTCGACAGCCCTGATGAACACTGAAGCTTTCTTT. The chain couples TRBV18 to TRBJ1-1; tentative D call: TRBD1 (5 bases). Trimming shortened V by 6 bases and J by 0 bases, and 11 bases separated the two germline ends. There are 14 residues in the CDR3. Germline CDR1 is KGHSH and CDR2 is LQKENI.

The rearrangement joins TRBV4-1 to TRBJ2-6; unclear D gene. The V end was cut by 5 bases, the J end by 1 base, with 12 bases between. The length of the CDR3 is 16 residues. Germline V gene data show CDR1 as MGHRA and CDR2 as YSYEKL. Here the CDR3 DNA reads TGCGCCAGCAGCTTCCCGGCCGGGTCTGGGGCCAACGTCCTGACTTTC. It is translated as CASSFPAGSGANVLTF.

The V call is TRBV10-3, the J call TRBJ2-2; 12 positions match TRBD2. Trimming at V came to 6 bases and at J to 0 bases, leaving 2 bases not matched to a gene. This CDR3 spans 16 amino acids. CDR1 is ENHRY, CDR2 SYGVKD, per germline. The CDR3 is CAIRRLAGANTGELFF. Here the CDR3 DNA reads TGTGCCATCAGAAGACTAGCGGGGGCGAACACCGGGGAGCTGTTTTTT.

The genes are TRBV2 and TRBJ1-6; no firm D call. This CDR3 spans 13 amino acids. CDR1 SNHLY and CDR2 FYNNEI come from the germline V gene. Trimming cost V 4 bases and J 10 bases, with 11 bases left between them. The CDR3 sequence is CASSVGPGSPLHF. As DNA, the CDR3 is TGTGCCAGCAGTGTGGGCCCAGGATCACCCCTCCACTTT.

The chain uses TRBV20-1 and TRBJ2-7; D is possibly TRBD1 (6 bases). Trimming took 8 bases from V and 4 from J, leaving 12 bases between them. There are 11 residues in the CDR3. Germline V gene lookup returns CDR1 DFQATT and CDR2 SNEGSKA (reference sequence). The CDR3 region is CSPTGLYEQYF. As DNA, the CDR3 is TGCAGTCCAACAGGGTTATACGAGCAGTACTTC.

This CDR3 reads CASSGTSGGHTSYEQYF. In DNA, the CDR3 is TGTGCCAGCAGTGGGACTAGCGGGGGGCACACTTCGTACGAGCAGTACTTC. V usage is TRBV2 and J usage is TRBJ2-7, with 14 bases fitting TRBD2. V lost 4 bases and J lost 4; bases outside the gene matches: 9. Germline V lookup: CDR1 SNHLY, CDR2 FYNNEI. The CDR3 runs 17 residues. The entire variable domain, with the rest obtained from reference TRBV2 and TRBJ2-7, is as follows: EPEVTQTPSHQVTQMGQEVILRCVPISNHLYFYWYRQILGQKVEFLVSFYNNEISEKSEIFDDQFSVERPDGSNFTLKIRSTKLEDSAMYFCASSGTSGGHTSYEQYFGPGTRLTVT.

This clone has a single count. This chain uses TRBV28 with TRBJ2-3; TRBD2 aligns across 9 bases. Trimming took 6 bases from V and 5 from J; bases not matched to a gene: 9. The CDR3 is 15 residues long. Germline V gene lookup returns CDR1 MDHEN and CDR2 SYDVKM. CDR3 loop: CASSISGSKGDTQYF. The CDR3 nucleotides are TGTGCCAGCAGCATTAGCGGGAGCAAGGGAGATACGCAGTATTTT.

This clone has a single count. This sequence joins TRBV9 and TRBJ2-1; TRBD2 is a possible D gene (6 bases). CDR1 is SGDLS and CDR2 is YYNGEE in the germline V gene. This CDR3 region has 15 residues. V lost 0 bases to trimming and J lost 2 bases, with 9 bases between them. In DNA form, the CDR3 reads TGTGCCAGCAGCGTAGGGGGACTCACCTACAATGAGCAGTTCTTC. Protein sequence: CASSVGGLTYNEQFF.

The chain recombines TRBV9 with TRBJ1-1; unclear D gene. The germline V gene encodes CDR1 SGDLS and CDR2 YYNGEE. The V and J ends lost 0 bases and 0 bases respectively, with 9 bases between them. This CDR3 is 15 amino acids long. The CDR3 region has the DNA TGTGCCAGCAGCGTAGTCGGGAAAATGAACACTGAAGCTTTCTTT. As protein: CASSVVGKMNTEAFF.

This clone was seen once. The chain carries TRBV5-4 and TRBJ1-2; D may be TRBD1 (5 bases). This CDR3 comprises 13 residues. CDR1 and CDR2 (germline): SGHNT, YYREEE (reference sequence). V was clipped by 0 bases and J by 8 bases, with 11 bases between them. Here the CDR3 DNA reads TGTGCCAGCAGCTTGGGGGGCCGGTACGGCTACACCTTC. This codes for CASSLGGRYGYTF.

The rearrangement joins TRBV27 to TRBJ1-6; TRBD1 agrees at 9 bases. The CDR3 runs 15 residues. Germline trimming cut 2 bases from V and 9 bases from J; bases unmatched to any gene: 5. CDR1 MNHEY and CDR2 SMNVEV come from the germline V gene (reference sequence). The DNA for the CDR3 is TGTGCCAGCAGTTTAATGGGACAGGGTGGTTCACCCCTCCACTTT. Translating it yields CASSLMGQGGSPLHF.

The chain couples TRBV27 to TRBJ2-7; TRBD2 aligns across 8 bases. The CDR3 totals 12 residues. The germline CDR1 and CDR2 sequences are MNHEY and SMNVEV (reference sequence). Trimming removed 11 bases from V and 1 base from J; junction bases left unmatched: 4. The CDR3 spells CAQAGVSYEQYF. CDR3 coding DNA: TGTGCCCAAGCGGGGGTTTCCTACGAGCAGTACTTC.

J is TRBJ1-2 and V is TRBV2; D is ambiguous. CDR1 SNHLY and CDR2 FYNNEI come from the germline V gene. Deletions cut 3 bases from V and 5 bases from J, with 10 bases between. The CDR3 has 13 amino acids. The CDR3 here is CASSEQQSYGYTF. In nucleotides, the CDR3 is TGTGCCAGCAGTGAGCAACAAAGTTATGGCTACACCTTC.

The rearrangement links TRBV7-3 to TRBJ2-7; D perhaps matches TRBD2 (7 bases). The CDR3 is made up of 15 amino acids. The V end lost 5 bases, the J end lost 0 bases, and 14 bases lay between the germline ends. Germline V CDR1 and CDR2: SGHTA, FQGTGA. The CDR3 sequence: CASSERGGLSYEQYF. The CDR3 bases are TGTGCCAGCAGCGAAAGGGGGGGACTCTCCTACGAGCAGTACTTC.

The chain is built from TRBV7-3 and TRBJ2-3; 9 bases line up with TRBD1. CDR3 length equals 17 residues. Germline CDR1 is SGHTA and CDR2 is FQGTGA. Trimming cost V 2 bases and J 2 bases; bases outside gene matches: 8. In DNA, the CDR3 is TGTGCCAGCAGCTTAGAAGGGACAGGGTGGTCCACAGATACGCAGTATTTT. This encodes CASSLEGTGWSTDTQYF.

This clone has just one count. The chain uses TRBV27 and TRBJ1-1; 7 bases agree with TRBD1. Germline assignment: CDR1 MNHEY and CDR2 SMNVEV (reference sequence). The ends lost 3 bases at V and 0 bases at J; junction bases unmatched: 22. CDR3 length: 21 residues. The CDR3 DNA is TGTGCCAGCAGTTTGTGGGCCCCCAGCCAGAGTCTGGACAGGTTGAACACTGAAGCTTTCTTT. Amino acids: CASSLWAPSQSLDRLNTEAFF.

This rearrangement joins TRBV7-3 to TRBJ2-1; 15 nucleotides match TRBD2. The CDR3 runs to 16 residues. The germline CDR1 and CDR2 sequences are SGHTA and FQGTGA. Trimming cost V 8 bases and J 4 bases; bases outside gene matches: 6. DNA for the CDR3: TGTGCCAGCGGACCGGGACTAGCGGGAGGATACAATGAGCAGTTCTTC. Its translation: CASGPGLAGGYNEQFF.

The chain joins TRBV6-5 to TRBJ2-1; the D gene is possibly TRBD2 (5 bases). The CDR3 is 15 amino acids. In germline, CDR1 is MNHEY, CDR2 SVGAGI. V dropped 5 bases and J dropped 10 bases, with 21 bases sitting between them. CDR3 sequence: CASSPVVSSFGEQFF. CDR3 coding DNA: TGTGCCAGCAGTCCCGTAGTTTCTAGCTTCGGGGAGCAGTTCTTC.

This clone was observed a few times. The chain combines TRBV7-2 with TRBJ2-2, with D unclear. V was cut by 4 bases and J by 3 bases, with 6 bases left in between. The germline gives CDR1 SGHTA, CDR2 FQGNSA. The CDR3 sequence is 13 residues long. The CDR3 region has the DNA TGTGCCAGCAGCTACGACTACACCGGGGAGCTGTTTTTT. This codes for CASSYDYTGELFF.

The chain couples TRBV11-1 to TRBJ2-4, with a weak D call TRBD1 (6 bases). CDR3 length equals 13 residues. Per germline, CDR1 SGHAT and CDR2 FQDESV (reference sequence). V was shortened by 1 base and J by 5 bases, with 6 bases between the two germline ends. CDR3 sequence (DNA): TGTGCCAGCAGCTTAGACAGGGAAAACATTCAGTACTTC. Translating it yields CASSLDRENIQYF.

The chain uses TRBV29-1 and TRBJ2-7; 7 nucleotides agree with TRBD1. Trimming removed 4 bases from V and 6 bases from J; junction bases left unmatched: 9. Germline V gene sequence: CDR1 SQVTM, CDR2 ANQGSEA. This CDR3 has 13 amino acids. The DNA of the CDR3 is TGCAGCGTTGGGCTGGCAGGGGGTAGCGAGCAGTACTTC. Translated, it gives CSVGLAGGSEQYF.

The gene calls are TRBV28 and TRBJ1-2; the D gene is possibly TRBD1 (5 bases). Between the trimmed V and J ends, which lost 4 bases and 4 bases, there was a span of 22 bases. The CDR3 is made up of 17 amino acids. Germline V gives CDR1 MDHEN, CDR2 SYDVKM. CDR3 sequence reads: CASSSYLPDSLGYGYTF. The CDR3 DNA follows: TGTGCCAGCAGTTCCTACCTCCCCGACAGTTTGGGCTATGGCTACACCTTC.

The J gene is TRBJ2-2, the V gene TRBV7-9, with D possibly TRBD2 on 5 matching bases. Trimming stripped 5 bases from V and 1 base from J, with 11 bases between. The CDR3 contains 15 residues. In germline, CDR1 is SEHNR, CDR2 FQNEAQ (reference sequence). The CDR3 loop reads CASSGSSKNTGELFF. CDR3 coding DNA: TGTGCCAGCAGCGGGAGTAGCAAGAACACCGGGGAGCTGTTTTTT.

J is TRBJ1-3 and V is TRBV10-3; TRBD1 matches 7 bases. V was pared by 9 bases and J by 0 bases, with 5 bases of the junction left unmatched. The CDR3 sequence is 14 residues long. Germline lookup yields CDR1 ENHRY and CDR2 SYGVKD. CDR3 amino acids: CAMAGQSSGNTIYF. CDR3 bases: TGTGCCATGGCGGGACAGAGCTCTGGAAACACCATATATTTT.

CDR3 in DNA: TGTGCCAGCAGTTCCTCAGACAGGGTTGGAGAAGCTTTCTTT. Encoded protein: CASSSSDRVGEAFF. The chain links TRBV6-6 to TRBJ1-1, with TRBD1 matching over 7 bases. The CDR3 runs 14 residues. From germline, CDR1 is MNHNY and CDR2 SVGAGI (reference sequence). V lost 4 bases to trimming and J lost 8 bases; unmatched junction nucleotides: 10.

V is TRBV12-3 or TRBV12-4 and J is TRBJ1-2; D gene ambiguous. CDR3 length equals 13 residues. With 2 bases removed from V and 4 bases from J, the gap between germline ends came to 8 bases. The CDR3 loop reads CASSLPGFYGYTF. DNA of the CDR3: TGTGCCAGCAGTTTACCGGGATTCTATGGCTACACCTTC.

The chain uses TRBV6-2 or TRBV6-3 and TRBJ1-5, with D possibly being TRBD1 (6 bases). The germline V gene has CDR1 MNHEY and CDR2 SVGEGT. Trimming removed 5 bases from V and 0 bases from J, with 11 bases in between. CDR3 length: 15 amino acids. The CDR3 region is CASSVQGDSNQPQHF. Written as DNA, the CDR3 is TGTGCCAGCAGTGTACAGGGCGATAGCAATCAGCCCCAGCATTTT.

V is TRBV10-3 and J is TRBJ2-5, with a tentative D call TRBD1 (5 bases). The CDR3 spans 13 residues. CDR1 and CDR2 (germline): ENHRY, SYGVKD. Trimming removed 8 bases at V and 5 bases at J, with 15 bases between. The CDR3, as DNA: TGTGCCATCTCCTCCAGGGCAGACGAGACCCAGTACTTC. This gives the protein CAISSRADETQYF.